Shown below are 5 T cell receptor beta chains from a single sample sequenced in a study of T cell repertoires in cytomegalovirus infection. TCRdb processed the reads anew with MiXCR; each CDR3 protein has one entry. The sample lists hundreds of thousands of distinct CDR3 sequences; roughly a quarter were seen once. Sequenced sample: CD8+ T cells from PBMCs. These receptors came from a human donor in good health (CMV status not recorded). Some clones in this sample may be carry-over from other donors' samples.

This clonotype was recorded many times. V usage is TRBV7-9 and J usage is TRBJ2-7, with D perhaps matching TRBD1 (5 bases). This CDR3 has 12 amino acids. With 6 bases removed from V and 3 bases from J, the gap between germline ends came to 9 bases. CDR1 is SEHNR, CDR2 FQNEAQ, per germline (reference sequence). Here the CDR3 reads CASRFDSYEQYV. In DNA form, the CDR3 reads TGTGCCAGCAGATTTGACAGCTACGAGCAGTACGTC.

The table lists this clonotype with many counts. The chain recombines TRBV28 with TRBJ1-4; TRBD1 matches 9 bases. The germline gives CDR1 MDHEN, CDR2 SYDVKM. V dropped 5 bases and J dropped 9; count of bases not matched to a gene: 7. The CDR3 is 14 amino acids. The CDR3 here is CASSVRDREKKLFF. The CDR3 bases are TGTGCCAGCAGTGTCCGGGACAGGGAGAAAAAACTGTTTTTT.

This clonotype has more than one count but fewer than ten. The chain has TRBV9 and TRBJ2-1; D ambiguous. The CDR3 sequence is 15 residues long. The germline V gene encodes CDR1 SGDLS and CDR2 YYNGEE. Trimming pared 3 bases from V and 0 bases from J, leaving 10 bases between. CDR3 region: CASSALSSSYNEQFF. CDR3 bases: TGTGCCAGCAGCGCCTTATCTAGCTCCTACAATGAGCAGTTCTTC.

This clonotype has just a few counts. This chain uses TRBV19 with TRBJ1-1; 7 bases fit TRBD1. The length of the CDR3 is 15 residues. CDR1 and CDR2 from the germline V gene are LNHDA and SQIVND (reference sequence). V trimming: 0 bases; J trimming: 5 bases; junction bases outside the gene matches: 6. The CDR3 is CASSIEIDRVTEAFF. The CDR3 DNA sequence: TGTGCCAGTAGTATAGAGATCGACAGGGTTACTGAAGCTTTCTTT.

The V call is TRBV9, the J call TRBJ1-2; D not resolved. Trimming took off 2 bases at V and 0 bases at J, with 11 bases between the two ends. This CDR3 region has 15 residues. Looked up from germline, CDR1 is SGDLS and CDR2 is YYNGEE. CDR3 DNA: TGTGCCAGCAGCGTCGCGGTACCTTCTAACTATGGCTACACCTTC. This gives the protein CASSVAVPSNYGYTF.